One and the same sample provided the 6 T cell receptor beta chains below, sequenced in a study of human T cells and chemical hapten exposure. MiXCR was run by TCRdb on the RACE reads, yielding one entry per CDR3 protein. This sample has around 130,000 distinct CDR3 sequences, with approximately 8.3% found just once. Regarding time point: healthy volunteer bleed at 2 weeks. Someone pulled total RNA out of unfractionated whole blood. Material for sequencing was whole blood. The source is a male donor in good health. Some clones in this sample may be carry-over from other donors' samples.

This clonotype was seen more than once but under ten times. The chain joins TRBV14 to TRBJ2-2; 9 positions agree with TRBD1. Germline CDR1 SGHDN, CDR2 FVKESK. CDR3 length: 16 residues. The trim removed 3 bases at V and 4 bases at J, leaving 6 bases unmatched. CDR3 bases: TGTGCCAGCAGCCATGAACAGGGGGCCGGCACCGGGGAGCTGTTTTTT. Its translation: CASSHEQGAGTGELFF.

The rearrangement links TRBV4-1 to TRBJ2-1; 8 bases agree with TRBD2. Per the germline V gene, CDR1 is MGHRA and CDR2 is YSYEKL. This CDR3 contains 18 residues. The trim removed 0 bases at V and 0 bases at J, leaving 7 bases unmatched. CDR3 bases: TGCGCCAGCAGCCAAGAGCCGACTAGCGCAAGCTCCTACAATGAGCAGTTCTTC. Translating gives CASSQEPTSASSYNEQFF.

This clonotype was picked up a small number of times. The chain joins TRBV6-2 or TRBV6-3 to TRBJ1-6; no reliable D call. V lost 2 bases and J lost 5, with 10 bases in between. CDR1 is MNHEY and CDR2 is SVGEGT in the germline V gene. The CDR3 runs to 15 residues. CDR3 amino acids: CASSYDWQHNSPLHF. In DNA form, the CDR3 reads TGTGCCAGCAGTTACGATTGGCAGCATAATTCACCCCTCCACTTT.

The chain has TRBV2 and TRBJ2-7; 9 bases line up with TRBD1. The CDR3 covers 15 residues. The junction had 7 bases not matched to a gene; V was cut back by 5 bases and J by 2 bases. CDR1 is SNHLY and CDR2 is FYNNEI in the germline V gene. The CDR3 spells CASSRGTGRAYEQYF. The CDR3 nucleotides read TGTGCCAGCAGTCGCGGGACAGGGAGGGCCTACGAGCAGTACTTC.

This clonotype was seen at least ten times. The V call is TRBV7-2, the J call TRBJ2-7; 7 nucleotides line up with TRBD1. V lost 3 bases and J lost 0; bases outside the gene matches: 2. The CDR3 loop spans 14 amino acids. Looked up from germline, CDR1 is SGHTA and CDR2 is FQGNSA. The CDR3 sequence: CASSLGQSSYEQYF. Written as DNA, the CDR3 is TGTGCCAGCAGCTTGGGACAGAGCTCCTACGAGCAGTACTTC.

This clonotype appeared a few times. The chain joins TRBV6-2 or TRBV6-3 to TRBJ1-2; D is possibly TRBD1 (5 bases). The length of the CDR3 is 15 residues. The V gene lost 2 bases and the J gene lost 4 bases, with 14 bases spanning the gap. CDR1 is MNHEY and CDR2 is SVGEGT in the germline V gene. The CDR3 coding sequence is TGTGCCAGCAGTTACGTTTGGGGACCGACCTATGGCTACACCTTC. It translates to CASSYVWGPTYGYTF.